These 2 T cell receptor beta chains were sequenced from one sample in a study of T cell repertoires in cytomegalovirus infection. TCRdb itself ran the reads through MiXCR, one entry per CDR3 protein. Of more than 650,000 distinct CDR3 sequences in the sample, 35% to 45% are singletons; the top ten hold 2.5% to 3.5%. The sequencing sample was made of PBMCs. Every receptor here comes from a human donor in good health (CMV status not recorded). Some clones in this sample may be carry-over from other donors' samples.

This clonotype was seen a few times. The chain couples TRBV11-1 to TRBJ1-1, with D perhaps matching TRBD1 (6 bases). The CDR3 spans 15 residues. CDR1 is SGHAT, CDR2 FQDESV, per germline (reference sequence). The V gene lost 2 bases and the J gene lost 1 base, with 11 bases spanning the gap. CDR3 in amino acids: CASSLWTARNTEAFF. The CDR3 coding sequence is TGTGCCAGCAGCTTATGGACAGCGAGGAACACTGAAGCTTTCTTT.

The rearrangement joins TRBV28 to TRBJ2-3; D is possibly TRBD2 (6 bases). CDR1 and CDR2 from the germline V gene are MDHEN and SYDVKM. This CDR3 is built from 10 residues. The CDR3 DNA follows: TGTGGCGGGACTGAAGATACGCAGTATTTT. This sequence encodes CGGTEDTQYF.